This T cell receptor beta chain was recorded in a study of response to subunit inactivated influenza vaccine. Using its own MiXCR run on the RT-PCR reads, TCRdb lists one record per CDR3 protein. The sample consists of around 490,000 distinct CDR3 sequences, around 8% of them appearing once. This clonotype was picked up a small number of times. Its target is not known. V was pared by 6 bases and J by 2 bases, with 14 bases between. Germline values: CDR1 SNHLY, CDR2 FYNNEI. CDR3 length equals 14 residues. Whole-study results and caveats: The authors suggested that every seasonal influenza vaccination recruits few new T cells.

The rearrangement uses TRBV2 and TRBJ2-7; D remains ambiguous. Sequencing used PBMCs from blood, obtained 23 to 25 months after vaccination. This sequence originates from a man aged 45-69 years who received an inactivated influenza vaccine. The DNA for the CDR3 is TGTGCCAGCAGCCTCGGCGAAGGGCCCTACGAGCAGTACTTC. It is translated as CASSLGEGPYEQYF. The variable domain in full, completed from reference TRBV2 and TRBJ2-7, reads EPEVTQTPSHQVTQMGQEVILRCVPISNHLYFYWYRQILGQKVEFLVSFYNNEISEKSEIFDDQFSVERPDGSNFTLKIRSTKLEDSAMYFCASSLGEGPYEQYFGPGTRLTVT.